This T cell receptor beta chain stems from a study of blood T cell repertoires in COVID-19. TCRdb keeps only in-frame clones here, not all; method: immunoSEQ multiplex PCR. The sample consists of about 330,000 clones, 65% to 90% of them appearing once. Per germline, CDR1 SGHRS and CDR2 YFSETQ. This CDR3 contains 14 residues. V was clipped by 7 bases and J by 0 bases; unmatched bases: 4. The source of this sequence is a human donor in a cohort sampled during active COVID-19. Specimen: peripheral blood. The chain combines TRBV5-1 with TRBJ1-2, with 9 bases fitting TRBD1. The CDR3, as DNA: TGCGCCAGCGGGACAGGGAACGCTAACTATGGCTACACCTTC. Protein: CASGTGNANYGYTF. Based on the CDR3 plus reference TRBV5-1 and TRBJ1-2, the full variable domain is KAGVTQTPRYLIKTRGQQVTLSCSPISGHRSVSWYQQTPGQGLQFLFEYFSETQRNKGNFPGRFSGRQFSNSRSEMNVSTLELGDSALYLCASGTGNANYGYTFGSGTRLTVV.